This is a list of T cell receptor beta chains from one sample in a study of control samples from healthy donors and cancer patients. Sequencing used immunoSEQ multiplex PCR; TCRdb keeps in-frame clones, though not all of them. The sample has about 120,000 clones; more than 75% are singletons. Input material: blood. These receptors all stem from a man aged 30 to 39 in good health. Both conserved end residues are part of each CDR3.

V: TRBV15; J: TRBJ2-1; CDR3: CATSGWTSDNEQFF
V: TRBV30; J: TRBJ1-3; CDR3: CAWSVSRVSGNTIYF
V: TRBV29-1; J: TRBJ2-1; CDR3: CSVPHGQFFYNEQFF
V: TRBV10-2; J: TRBJ1-1; CDR3: CASSDAGDLSTEAFF
V: TRBV29-1; J: TRBJ1-1; CDR3: CTFTGSKRTEAFF
V: TRBV6-5; J: TRBJ2-7; CDR3: CASNDEGRGFYEQYF
V: TRBV5-1; J: TRBJ1-4; CDR3: CASSLQGLGEKLFF
V: TRBV12-3/TRBV12-4; J: TRBJ2-5; CDR3: CASSLKGRETQYF
V: TRBV9; J: TRBJ1-6; CDR3: CASSDRVNSYNSPLHF
V: TRBV7-2; J: TRBJ1-5; CDR3: CASSPGVWGNQPQHF
V: TRBV4-2; J: TRBJ1-1; CDR3: CASSQPLAMNTEAFF
V: TRBV9; J: TRBJ2-5; CDR3: CASSPRSRGETQYF
V: TRBV5-6; J: TRBJ1-1; CDR3: CASSLAGGAGGTEAFF
V: TRBV9; J: TRBJ1-1; CDR3: CASSVGGGPGTEAFF
V: TRBV5-1; J: TRBJ2-1; CDR3: CASRPPGLGSNEQFF
V: TRBV6-5; J: TRBJ1-3; CDR3: CASSYSYRAGNTIYF
V: TRBV30; J: TRBJ1-1; CDR3: CAWGLKNTEAFF
V: TRBV13; J: TRBJ1-1; CDR3: CASSLGQGAEAFF
V: TRBV3-1/TRBV3-2; J: TRBJ1-2; CDR3: CASSQAPLGSRNGYTF
V: TRBV25-1; J: TRBJ2-5; CDR3: CASSVGQGQETQYF